Detailed here is one T cell receptor beta chain. As judged by recently defined diagnostic criteria, patients with Susac syndrome had definite or probable disease. The CD8+ and CD4+ T cells were isolated magnetically using a negative isolation approach, whereas the TEMRA cells were enriched by FACS. Per the germline V gene, CDR1 is DFQATT and CDR2 is SNEGSKA (reference sequence). The CDR3 has 13 amino acids. V was cut by 3 bases and J by 0 bases, with 8 bases left in between. These data are taken from a study of CD8 T cells in Susac syndrome. About the study: When blood was drawn, the patients with Susac syndrome were therapy-naive, on corticosteroids, or on intravenous immunoglobulin alone.

RNA, at about 0.45 to 1 ug, was reverse transcribed with random hexamers. TCRdb re-called the immunoSEQ multiplex PCR reads through MiXCR, storing one row per CDR3 protein. The table includes around 100,000 distinct CDR3 sequences, 95% detected once. Material: CD8+ T cells from PBMCs. The sequence derives from a human donor with Susac syndrome. The rearrangement links TRBV20-1 to TRBJ1-2; no clear D gene. The CDR3 coding sequence is TGCAGTGCTAGCTGGGGAGCTAACTATGGCTACACCTTC. It codes for CSASWGANYGYTF.